This T cell receptor (beta chain) was found in a study of identifying expanded T cells in peripheral blood. No infections or other immune events were documented during collection. This table comes from immunoSEQ multiplex PCR, and its TCRdb copy is limited to in-frame clones, with some not included. The repertoire consists of around 80,000 clones, with about 90% occurring once and the leading ten covering more than 2.5%. The ends lost 5 bases at V and 1 base at J; junction bases unmatched: 8. Germline loops: CDR1 SGHTA, CDR2 FQGNSA. The CDR3 covers 16 residues. As regards this clone: The antigen remains unidentified.

Study-wide points: Technical replicates showed about 1.1 changed clones; approximately 2 weeks roughly 16; four weeks 19. Across healthy donors, higher total template counts meant significantly greater approximately 2-week count variance.

The sequence was collected from a person between 18 and 75 years old in good health. Sequenced: blood. V usage is TRBV7-2 and J usage is TRBJ2-7, with 10 bases lining up with TRBD1. This CDR3 reads CASSPRPGQGSYEQYF. The CDR3 DNA sequence: TGTGCCAGCAGCCCTAGACCGGGACAGGGGTCCTACGAGCAGTACTTC.